This T cell receptor beta chain was sequenced for a study of T-cell reconstitution after alpha-beta-depleted transplantation in children. Unique molecular identifiers featured in how the TCRbeta library was prepared. TCRdb itself ran the PCR reads through MiXCR, one entry per CDR3 protein. The table records approximately 800,000 distinct CDR3 sequences, about 15% of them present only once. CDR3 length: 12 residues. Germline V gene data show CDR1 as MNHEY and CDR2 as SMNVEV (reference sequence). V lost 6 bases to trimming and J lost 8 bases, with 11 bases between them. Sequencing was performed on PBMCs, mostly from graft donor cells, taken 360 days after TCRalphabeta/CD19-depleted stem cell transplant. The clonotype was recovered from a male patient younger than 18 who had a stem cell transplant for acute lymphoblastic leukemia, so the T cells may come from the graft donor. The chain couples TRBV27 to TRBJ2-1; a weak D match, TRBD2 (5 bases). The DNA of the CDR3 is TGTGCCAGCAGCGGAGGTTTGGATGAGCAGTTCTTC. It codes for CASSGGLDEQFF.